The entry that follows covers one T cell receptor beta chain sequence. Measured with immunoSEQ multiplex PCR; TCRdb has only the in-frame clones, and not every one. Here the sample spans some 87,000 clones, under 85% being singletons. Patients got ipilimumab 1 mg/kg beginning 14 to 28 days post-transplant. The sample originates from a study of ipilimumab plus nivolumab after autologous stem cell transplantation. At the level of the study: Typical patient got about 5 ipilimumab doses and 7 or 8 nivolumab doses (median).

From germline, CDR1 is LNHDA and CDR2 SQIVND (reference sequence). The V gene end was trimmed by 5 bases and the J gene end by 1 base; junction bases not matched to a gene: 5. The length of the CDR3 is 15 residues. The specimen comprised PBMCs, sampled in a trial of ipilimumab plus nivolumab as post-transplant consolidation. This receptor was obtained from a male donor with diffuse large B-cell lymphoma. The chain joins TRBV19 to TRBJ2-1; 7 bases align to TRBD1. This CDR3 reads CASSPPGGSYNEQFF. In DNA form, the CDR3 reads TGTGCCAGTAGTCCACCAGGGGGATCCTACAATGAGCAGTTCTTC.